The rows below give T cell receptor beta chains drawn from one sample of a study of blood T cell repertoires in COVID-19. Profiling relied on immunoSEQ multiplex PCR, and the TCRdb table lists in-frame clones only, not all of them. The table records about 230,000 clones, over 85% of them present only once. The sample comprised PBMCs or T cells enriched from blood (not recorded which). Receptors originate from a woman younger than 45 with acute COVID-19. Each CDR3 is given with its conserved first and last residue. Fields, in order: D gene, V gene, J gene, clone size, CDR3 DNA, CDR3 protein. The D gene is left open where the match is weak. Expanded clones get a size class; other rows say once, few or many, or leave the size out.

D gene: TRBD2
V gene: TRBV7-2
J gene: TRBJ2-1
clone size: -
CDR3 DNA: TGTGCCAGCAGCTTGATAGCGGGGGGCAGCTCCTACAATGAGCAGTTCTTC
CDR3 protein: CASSLIAGGSSYNEQFF

D gene: TRBD1
V gene: TRBV5-8
J gene: TRBJ1-1
clone size: -
CDR3 DNA: TGTGCCAGCAGCCACAGGGGGGAGCGCGGCCGAGACACTGAAGCTTTCTTT
CDR3 protein: CASSHRGERGRDTEAFF

D gene: TRBD1
V gene: TRBV24-1
J gene: TRBJ2-7
clone size: -
CDR3 DNA: TGTGCCACCAGTGAGGCCGGGACAGCTTCCTACGAGCAGTACTTC
CDR3 protein: CATSEAGTASYEQYF

D gene: TRBD1
V gene: TRBV7-2
J gene: TRBJ1-2
clone size: -
CDR3 DNA: TGTGCCAGCAGCCCCGGGACAGGGGGCAATGGCTACACCTTC
CDR3 protein: CASSPGTGGNGYTF

D gene: -
V gene: TRBV20-1
J gene: TRBJ1-5
clone size: -
CDR3 DNA: TGCAGTGCTAGTGTGCTAAGCAATCAGCCCCAGCATTTT
CDR3 protein: CSASVLSNQPQHF

D gene: -
V gene: TRBV9
J gene: TRBJ1-3
clone size: -
CDR3 DNA: TGTGCCAGCAGCGTAGGGGTTAAGTACAGCAGAAATGGAAACACCATATATTTT
CDR3 protein: CASSVGVKYSRNGNTIYF

D gene: -
V gene: TRBV7-8
J gene: TRBJ2-5
clone size: -
CDR3 DNA: TGTGCCAGCAGCTCCACAGCGGACCTGTACCAAGAGACCCAGTACTTC
CDR3 protein: CASSSTADLYQETQYF

D gene: -
V gene: TRBV2
J gene: TRBJ2-1
clone size: -
CDR3 DNA: TGTGCCAGCAGTGATGACGGGTCCTACAATGAGCAGTTCTTC
CDR3 protein: CASSDDGSYNEQFF

D gene: TRBD1
V gene: TRBV6-5
J gene: TRBJ1-2
clone size: -
CDR3 DNA: TGTGCCAGCAGCATTCGACAGGGGGCTTACTATGGCTACACCTTC
CDR3 protein: CASSIRQGAYYGYTF

D gene: -
V gene: TRBV4-1
J gene: TRBJ2-5
clone size: -
CDR3 DNA: TGCGCCAGCAGCCCCAGGGGAGAGACCCAGTACTTC
CDR3 protein: CASSPRGETQYF

D gene: -
V gene: TRBV10-1
J gene: TRBJ2-3
clone size: -
CDR3 DNA: TGCGCCAGCAGTGAAGGACAGACAGATACGCAGTATTTT
CDR3 protein: CASSEGQTDTQYF

D gene: -
V gene: TRBV30
J gene: TRBJ2-5
clone size: -
CDR3 DNA: TGTGCCTTACAGGGTCGTGGGACCCAGTACTTC
CDR3 protein: CALQGRGTQYF

D gene: TRBD1
V gene: TRBV5-6
J gene: TRBJ2-7
clone size: many
CDR3 DNA: TGTGCCAGCAGCCCCTCCCGGACAGGGTTGGGATTCTACGAGCAGTACTTC
CDR3 protein: CASSPSRTGLGFYEQYF

D gene: -
V gene: TRBV5-1
J gene: TRBJ2-5
clone size: -
CDR3 DNA: TGCGCCAGCAGCTTGGGAGGGTTAGGAGTCCAAGAGACCCAGTACTTC
CDR3 protein: CASSLGGLGVQETQYF

D gene: -
V gene: TRBV18
J gene: TRBJ1-2
clone size: once
CDR3 DNA: TGTGCCAGCTCACCTAGTCCTCAAAGGGAGGGTTATGGCTACACCTTC
CDR3 protein: CASSPSPQREGYGYTF

D gene: TRBD1
V gene: TRBV9
J gene: TRBJ1-6
clone size: -
CDR3 DNA: TGTGCCAGCAGCGTAGGTGGCAGGGGGCGAGGTTCACCCCTCCACTTT
CDR3 protein: CASSVGGRGRGSPLHF

D gene: -
V gene: TRBV9
J gene: TRBJ1-4
clone size: -
CDR3 DNA: TGTGCCAGCAGCGTAGAGGGGGTGGCAAATGAAAAACTGTTTTTT
CDR3 protein: CASSVEGVANEKLFF

D gene: TRBD1
V gene: TRBV6-5
J gene: TRBJ2-7
clone size: -
CDR3 DNA: TGTGCCAGCAGTTACGGACAGGGGGCGAGGGAGCAGTACTTC
CDR3 protein: CASSYGQGAREQYF

D gene: TRBD2
V gene: TRBV7-2
J gene: TRBJ2-1
clone size: once
CDR3 DNA: TGTGCCAGCAGCTCGGGGACTAGCGGTTACAATGAGCAGTTCTTC
CDR3 protein: CASSSGTSGYNEQFF

D gene: -
V gene: TRBV24-1
J gene: TRBJ1-5
clone size: -
CDR3 DNA: TGTGCCACCAGTTCCAGGGACAATCAGCCCCAGCATTTT
CDR3 protein: CATSSRDNQPQHF

D gene: -
V gene: TRBV6-5
J gene: TRBJ2-7
clone size: -
CDR3 DNA: TGTGCCAGCGAGGGGGGGGAAGCCTACGAGCAGTACTTC
CDR3 protein: CASEGGEAYEQYF

D gene: -
V gene: TRBV7-6
J gene: TRBJ2-5
clone size: -
CDR3 DNA: TGTGCCAGCAGCTTAGTCTCGCAAGAGACCCAGTACTTC
CDR3 protein: CASSLVSQETQYF

D gene: TRBD1
V gene: TRBV28
J gene: TRBJ2-7
clone size: -
CDR3 DNA: TGTGCCAGCAGCCCCGGGACAGGGGTGGGGGAGCAGTACTTC
CDR3 protein: CASSPGTGVGEQYF

D gene: TRBD1
V gene: TRBV7-2
J gene: TRBJ2-7
clone size: -
CDR3 DNA: TGTGCCAGCAGCTTAGCTCGGGACAGTTCTAGAGTCAAGCAGTACTTC
CDR3 protein: CASSLARDSSRVKQYF

D gene: -
V gene: TRBV6-1
J gene: TRBJ1-5
clone size: -
CDR3 DNA: TGTGCCAGCAGTGACGAGGGCAGGAGTAGCAATCAGCCCCAGCATTTT
CDR3 protein: CASSDEGRSSNQPQHF

D gene: TRBD1
V gene: TRBV19
J gene: TRBJ1-1
clone size: -
CDR3 DNA: TGTGCCAGTACCCCGGGACAGCAGAACACTGAAGCTTTCTTT
CDR3 protein: CASTPGQQNTEAFF

D gene: TRBD1
V gene: TRBV6-1
J gene: TRBJ2-3
clone size: -
CDR3 DNA: TGTGCCAGCAGTGAACCAGGACAGGGGACAGATACGCAGTATTTT
CDR3 protein: CASSEPGQGTDTQYF

D gene: TRBD1
V gene: TRBV2
J gene: TRBJ1-5
clone size: -
CDR3 DNA: TGTGCCAGCAGTGAAGTTCAGGGGGCGGGTCAGCCCCAGCATTTT
CDR3 protein: CASSEVQGAGQPQHF

D gene: -
V gene: TRBV7-9
J gene: TRBJ1-2
clone size: -
CDR3 DNA: TGTGCCAGCAGCTCCCTGGGGGGAAACTATGGCTACACCTTC
CDR3 protein: CASSSLGGNYGYTF

D gene: TRBD1
V gene: TRBV6-5
J gene: TRBJ2-7
clone size: -
CDR3 DNA: TGTGCCAGCAGTTACGGGGACAGGGGGATAGAGCAGTACTTC
CDR3 protein: CASSYGDRGIEQYF

D gene: TRBD2
V gene: TRBV5-1
J gene: TRBJ2-1
clone size: once
CDR3 DNA: TGCGCCAGCAGCGGGACTAGCTCCTACAATGAGCAGTTCTTC
CDR3 protein: CASSGTSSYNEQFF

D gene: -
V gene: TRBV30
J gene: TRBJ1-1
clone size: -
CDR3 DNA: TGTGCCTGGAGTGTAAGGGAGGACACTGAAGCTTTCTTT
CDR3 protein: CAWSVREDTEAFF

D gene: -
V gene: TRBV9
J gene: TRBJ1-1
clone size: few
CDR3 DNA: TGTGCCAGCAGCGTAAACACGGGGGACTCACTTCACACTGAAGCTTTCTTT
CDR3 protein: CASSVNTGDSLHTEAFF

D gene: -
V gene: TRBV5-5
J gene: TRBJ2-7
clone size: -
CDR3 DNA: TGTGCCAGCAGCTTGGGACAGGAGTCCTACGAGCAGTACTTC
CDR3 protein: CASSLGQESYEQYF

D gene: TRBD2
V gene: TRBV19
J gene: TRBJ2-7
clone size: -
CDR3 DNA: TGTGCCAGTAGTATTGATGGCGGGGGGGAGCAGTACTTC
CDR3 protein: CASSIDGGGEQYF

D gene: TRBD1
V gene: TRBV28
J gene: TRBJ1-6
clone size: -
CDR3 DNA: TGTGCCAGCAAGACGGGACAGCTTAATTCACCCCTCCACTTT
CDR3 protein: CASKTGQLNSPLHF

D gene: -
V gene: TRBV11-3
J gene: TRBJ2-3
clone size: once
CDR3 DNA: TGTGCCAGCAGCTTAAGGGGAAATCTGGCAGATACGCAGTATTTT
CDR3 protein: CASSLRGNLADTQYF

D gene: -
V gene: TRBV19
J gene: TRBJ2-2
clone size: -
CDR3 DNA: TGTGCCAGTAGTCCCCAGGGGTTCACCGGGGAGCTGTTTTTT
CDR3 protein: CASSPQGFTGELFF

D gene: TRBD1
V gene: TRBV13
J gene: TRBJ1-2
clone size: -
CDR3 DNA: TGTGCCAGCAGCCCTAGGGGGACAGAAGGCTACACCTTC
CDR3 protein: CASSPRGTEGYTF

D gene: TRBD2
V gene: TRBV2
J gene: TRBJ2-5
clone size: -
CDR3 DNA: TGTGCCAGCAGGGCGACTAGCGGGGGAGTCCGGGGAACCCAGTACTTC
CDR3 protein: CASRATSGGVRGTQYF

D gene: TRBD1
V gene: TRBV7-9
J gene: TRBJ2-7
clone size: -
CDR3 DNA: TGTGCCAGCAGCTCCGACAGGGGTTCCTACGAGCAGTACTTC
CDR3 protein: CASSSDRGSYEQYF

D gene: TRBD1
V gene: TRBV7-9
J gene: TRBJ1-2
clone size: -
CDR3 DNA: TGTGCCAGCAGCTTGACAGGGGTTGGGTATGGCTACACCTTC
CDR3 protein: CASSLTGVGYGYTF

D gene: TRBD1
V gene: TRBV7-9
J gene: TRBJ1-3
clone size: -
CDR3 DNA: TGTGCCAGCAGCTCCGGGGACAGGAACTCTGGAAACACCATATATTTT
CDR3 protein: CASSSGDRNSGNTIYF

D gene: TRBD2
V gene: TRBV7-2
J gene: TRBJ2-1
clone size: -
CDR3 DNA: TGTGCCAGCAGCTTACAAGCGGGGGTGATCAATGAGCAGTTCTTC
CDR3 protein: CASSLQAGVINEQFF

D gene: -
V gene: TRBV21-1
J gene: TRBJ1-4
clone size: -
CDR3 DNA: TGTGCCAGCAGCTCTCAAAGGAGGGCAGAATCAACTAATGAAAAACTGTTTTTT
CDR3 protein: CASSSQRRAESTNEKLFF

D gene: -
V gene: TRBV28
J gene: TRBJ1-5
clone size: -
CDR3 DNA: TGTGCCAGCAGTTTCTGGGGAGGGAACCAGCCCCAGCATTTT
CDR3 protein: CASSFWGGNQPQHF